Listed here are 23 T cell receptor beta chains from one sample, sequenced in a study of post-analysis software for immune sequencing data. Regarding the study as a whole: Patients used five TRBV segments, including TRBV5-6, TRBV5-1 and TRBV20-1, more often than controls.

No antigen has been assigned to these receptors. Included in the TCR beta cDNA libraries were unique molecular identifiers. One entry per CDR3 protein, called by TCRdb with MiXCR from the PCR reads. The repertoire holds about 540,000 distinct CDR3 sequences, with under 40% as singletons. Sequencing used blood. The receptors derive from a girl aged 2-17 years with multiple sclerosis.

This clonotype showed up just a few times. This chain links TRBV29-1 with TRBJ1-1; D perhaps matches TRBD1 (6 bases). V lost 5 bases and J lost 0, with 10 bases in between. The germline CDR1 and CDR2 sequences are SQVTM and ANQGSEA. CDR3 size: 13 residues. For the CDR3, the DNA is TGCAGCGTTCCGGGGGCCCTGAACACTGAAGCTTTCTTT. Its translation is CSVPGALNTEAFF.

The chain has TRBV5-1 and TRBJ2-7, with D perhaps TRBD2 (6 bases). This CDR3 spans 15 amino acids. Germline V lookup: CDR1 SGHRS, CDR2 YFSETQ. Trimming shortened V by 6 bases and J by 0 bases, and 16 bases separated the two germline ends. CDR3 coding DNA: TGCGCCAGCACCAGATTTGGGGGGAGCTCCTACGAGCAGTACTTC. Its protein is CASTRFGGSSYEQYF.

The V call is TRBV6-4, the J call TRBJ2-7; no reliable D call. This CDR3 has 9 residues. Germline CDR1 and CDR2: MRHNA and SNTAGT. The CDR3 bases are TGTCCAATTTCCTACGAGCAGTACTTC. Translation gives CPISYEQYF.

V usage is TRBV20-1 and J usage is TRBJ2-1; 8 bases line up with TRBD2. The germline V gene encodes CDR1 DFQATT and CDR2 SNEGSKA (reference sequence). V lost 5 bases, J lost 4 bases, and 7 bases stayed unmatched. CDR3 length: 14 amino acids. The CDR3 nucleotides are TGCAGTGCTGTGCAGAGCGGGGGTTACAATGAGCAGTTCTTC. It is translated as CSAVQSGGYNEQFF.

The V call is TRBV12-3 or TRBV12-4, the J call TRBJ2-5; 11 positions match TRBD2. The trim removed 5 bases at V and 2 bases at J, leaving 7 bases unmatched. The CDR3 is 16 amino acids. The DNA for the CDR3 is TGTGCCAGCAGTCGGACTAGCGGGTCTCAACAAGAGACCCAGTACTTC. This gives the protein CASSRTSGSQQETQYF.

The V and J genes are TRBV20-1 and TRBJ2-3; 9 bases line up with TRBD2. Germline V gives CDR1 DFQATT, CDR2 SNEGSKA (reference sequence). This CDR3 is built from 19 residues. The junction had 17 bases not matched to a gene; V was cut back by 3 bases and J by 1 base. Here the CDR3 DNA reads TGCAGTGCTAGGCAGGTAGCGGGGGACCTCGTGTTGGGCACAGATACGCAGTATTTT. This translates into CSARQVAGDLVLGTDTQYF.

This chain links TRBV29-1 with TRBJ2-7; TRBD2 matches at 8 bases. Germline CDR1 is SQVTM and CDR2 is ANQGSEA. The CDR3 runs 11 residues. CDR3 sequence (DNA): TGCGGCGGGGGGAATGCCTACGAGCAGTACTTC. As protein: CGGGNAYEQYF.

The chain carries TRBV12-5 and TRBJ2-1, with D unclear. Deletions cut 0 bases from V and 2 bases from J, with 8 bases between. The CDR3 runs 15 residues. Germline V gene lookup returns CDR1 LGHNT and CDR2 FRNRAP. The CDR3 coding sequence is TGTGCTAGTGGTTTGGTATTATCAACCTACAATGAGCAGTTCTTC. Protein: CASGLVLSTYNEQFF.

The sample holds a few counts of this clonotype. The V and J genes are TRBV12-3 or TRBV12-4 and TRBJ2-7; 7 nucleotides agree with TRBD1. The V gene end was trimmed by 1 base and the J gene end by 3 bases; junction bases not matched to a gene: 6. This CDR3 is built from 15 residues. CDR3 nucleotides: TGTGCCAGCAGTTTAGGGACAGGTGCGGGCTACGAGCAGTACTTC. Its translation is CASSLGTGAGYEQYF.

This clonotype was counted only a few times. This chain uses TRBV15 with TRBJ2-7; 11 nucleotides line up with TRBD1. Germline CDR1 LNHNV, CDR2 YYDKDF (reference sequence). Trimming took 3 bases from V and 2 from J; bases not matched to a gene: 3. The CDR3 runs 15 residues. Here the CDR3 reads CATSSRDRGAYEQYF. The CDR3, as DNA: TGTGCCACCAGCAGTCGGGACAGGGGGGCCTACGAGCAGTACTTC.

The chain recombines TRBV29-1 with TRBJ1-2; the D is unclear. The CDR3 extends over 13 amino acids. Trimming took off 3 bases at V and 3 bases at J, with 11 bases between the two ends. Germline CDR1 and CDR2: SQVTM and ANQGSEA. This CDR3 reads CSVEKGVDYGYTF. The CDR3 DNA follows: TGCAGCGTTGAGAAGGGAGTCGACTATGGCTACACCTTC.

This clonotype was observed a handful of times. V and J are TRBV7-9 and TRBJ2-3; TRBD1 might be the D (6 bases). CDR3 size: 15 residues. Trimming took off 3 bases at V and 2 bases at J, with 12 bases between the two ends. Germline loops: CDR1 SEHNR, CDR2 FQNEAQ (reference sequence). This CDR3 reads CASSFGTTATDTQYF. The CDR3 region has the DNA TGTGCCAGCAGCTTTGGGACAACCGCCACAGATACGCAGTATTTT.

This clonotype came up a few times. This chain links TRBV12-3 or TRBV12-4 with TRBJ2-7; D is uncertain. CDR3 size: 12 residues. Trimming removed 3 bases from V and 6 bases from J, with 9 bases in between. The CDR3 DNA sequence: TGTGCCAGCAGTTTCACAGCGAGCGAGCAGTACTTC. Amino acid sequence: CASSFTASEQYF.

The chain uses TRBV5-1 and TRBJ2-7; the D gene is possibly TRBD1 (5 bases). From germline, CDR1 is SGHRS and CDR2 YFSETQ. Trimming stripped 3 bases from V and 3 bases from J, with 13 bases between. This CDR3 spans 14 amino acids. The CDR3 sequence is CASSSYQTDYEQYF. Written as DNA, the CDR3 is TGCGCCAGCAGCTCTTACCAGACAGACTACGAGCAGTACTTC.

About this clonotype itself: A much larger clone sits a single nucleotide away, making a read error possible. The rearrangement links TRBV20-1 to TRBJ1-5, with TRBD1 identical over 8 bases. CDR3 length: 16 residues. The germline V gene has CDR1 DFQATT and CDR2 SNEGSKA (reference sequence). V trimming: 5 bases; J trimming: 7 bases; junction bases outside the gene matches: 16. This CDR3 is CSAGPLGQGGMQPQHF. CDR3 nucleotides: TGCAGTGCTGGCCCCCTCGGACAGGGAGGTATGCAGCCCCAGCATTTT.

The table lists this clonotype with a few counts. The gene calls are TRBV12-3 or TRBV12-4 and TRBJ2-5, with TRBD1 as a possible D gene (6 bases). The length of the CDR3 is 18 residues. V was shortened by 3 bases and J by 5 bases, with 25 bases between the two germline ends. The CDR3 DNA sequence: TGTGCCAGCAGTTTCGTCAGTGTGCCCCAAGCCACAGGGGAGACCCAGTACTTC. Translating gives CASSFVSVPQATGETQYF.

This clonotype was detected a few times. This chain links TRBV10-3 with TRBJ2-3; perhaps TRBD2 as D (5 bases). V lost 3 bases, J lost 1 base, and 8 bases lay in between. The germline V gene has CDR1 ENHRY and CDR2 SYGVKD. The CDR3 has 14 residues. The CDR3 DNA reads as TGTGCCATCAGTGACGTGGGAGGCACAGATACGCAGTATTTT. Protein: CAISDVGGTDTQYF.

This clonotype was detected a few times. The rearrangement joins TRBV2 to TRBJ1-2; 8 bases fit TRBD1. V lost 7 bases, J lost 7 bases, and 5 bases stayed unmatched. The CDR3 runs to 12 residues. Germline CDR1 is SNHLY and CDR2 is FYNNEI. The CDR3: CASTRQGFGYTF. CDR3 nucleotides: TGTGCCAGCACCCGACAGGGGTTTGGCTACACCTTC.

The chain's CDR3 is CAIRGLQGQPQHF. The CDR3 DNA reads as TGTGCCATCAGGGGCCTACAGGGGCAGCCCCAGCATTTT. The chain couples TRBV10-3 to TRBJ1-5, with 7 bases fitting TRBD1. Unmatched junction bases numbered 6, after V lost 6 bases and J lost 7 bases. CDR1 ENHRY and CDR2 SYGVKD come from the germline V gene. CDR3 length: 13 amino acids.

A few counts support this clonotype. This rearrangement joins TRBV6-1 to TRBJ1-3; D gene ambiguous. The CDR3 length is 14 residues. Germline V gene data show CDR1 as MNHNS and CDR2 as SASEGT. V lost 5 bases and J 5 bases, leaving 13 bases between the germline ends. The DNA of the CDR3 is TGTGCCAGCAGTTTAGACATCTGGAGAAACACCATATATTTT. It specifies CASSLDIWRNTIYF.

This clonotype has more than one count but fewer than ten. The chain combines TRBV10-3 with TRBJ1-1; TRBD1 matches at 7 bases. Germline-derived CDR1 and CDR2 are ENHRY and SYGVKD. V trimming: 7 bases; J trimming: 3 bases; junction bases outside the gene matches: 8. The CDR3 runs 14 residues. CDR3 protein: CAINTGQEDTEAFF. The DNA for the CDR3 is TGTGCCATCAACACCGGACAGGAGGACACTGAAGCTTTCTTT.

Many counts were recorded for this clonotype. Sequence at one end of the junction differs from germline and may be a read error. CDR3: CASSQQTGNYGYTF. CDR3 DNA: TGTGCCAGCAGTCAACAAACAGGGAACTATGGCTACACCTTC. The chain combines TRBV4-1 with TRBJ1-2; a possible D gene is TRBD1 (6 bases). Germline assignment: CDR1 MGHRA and CDR2 YSYEKL. This CDR3 contains 14 residues.

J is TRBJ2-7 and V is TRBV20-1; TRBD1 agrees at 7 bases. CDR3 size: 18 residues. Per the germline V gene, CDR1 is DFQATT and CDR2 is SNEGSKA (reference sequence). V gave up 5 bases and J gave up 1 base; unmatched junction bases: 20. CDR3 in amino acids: CSAASGTEEPKYSYEQYF. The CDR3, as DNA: TGCAGTGCTGCCTCCGGGACAGAGGAACCGAAATATTCCTACGAGCAGTACTTC.